Each of the 27 T cell receptor beta chains below was sequenced from the same sample in a study of radiation and T cells in renal cell carcinoma. Sequenced by immunoSEQ multiplex PCR; TCRdb stores in-frame clones only, minus some. The sample holds roughly 120,000 clones, approximately 80% seen once. Stated time point: baseline pretreatment blood. Described treatment: 15 Gy SBRT to primary tumor, nephrectomy 4 weeks later. The sequencing here drew on blood, taken from a patient whose treatment included radiotherapy and nephrectomy. These receptor sequences come from a woman aged 60 to 75 with renal cell carcinoma.

This clone has a handful of counts. This chain links TRBV11-2 with TRBJ1-1, with TRBD1 as a possible D gene (6 bases). The V gene's germline CDR1 is SGHAT and CDR2 FQNNGV. The CDR3 runs 14 residues. The ends were cut back, 3 bases at V and 2 bases at J, with 10 bases in the middle. The CDR3 here is CASSLGAGNTEAFF. The CDR3 bases are TGTGCCAGCAGCTTGGGGGCCGGTAACACTGAAGCTTTCTTT. Drawing the rest from reference TRBV11-2 and TRBJ1-1, the complete variable domain is EAGVAQSPRYKIIEKRQSVAFWCNPISGHATLYWYQQILGQGPKLLIQFQNNGVVDDSQLPKDRFSAERLKGVDSTLKIQPAKLEDSAVYLCASSLGAGNTEAFFGQGTRLTVV.

The chain uses TRBV6-5 and TRBJ2-5, with 15 bases lining up with TRBD2. The germline gives CDR1 MNHEY, CDR2 SVGAGI. The CDR3 consists of 15 residues. With V trimmed by 6 bases and J by 7 bases, 6 bases remained unmatched. CDR3 nucleotides: TGTGCCAGCAGCCCCGGACTAGCGGGGGGGCCGACCCAGTACTTC. This translates into CASSPGLAGGPTQYF.

Points on this clone: One end of the junction fails to match germline, which may point to a read error. V is TRBV7-7 and J is TRBJ2-5; D might be TRBD2 (6 bases). The germline V gene has CDR1 SSHAT and CDR2 FNYEAQ (reference sequence). This CDR3 comprises 14 residues. CDR3: CASSLGGGGETQYF. The DNA of the CDR3 is TGTGCTAGCAGCTTGGGAGGTGGGGGAGAGACCCAGTACTTC.

The chain links TRBV19 to TRBJ1-1; D perhaps matches TRBD1 (6 bases). Between the trimmed V and J ends, which lost 0 bases and 2 bases, there was a span of 10 bases. The CDR3 contains 15 residues. Germline CDR1 is LNHDA and CDR2 is SQIVND (reference sequence). The CDR3: CASSIERTANTEAFF. As DNA, the CDR3 is TGTGCCAGTAGTATAGAGAGGACAGCCAACACTGAAGCTTTCTTT.

This chain connects TRBV6-1 to TRBJ2-4; D is ambiguous. V lost 2 bases and J lost 0, with 11 bases in between. Germline loops: CDR1 MNHNS, CDR2 SASEGT. This CDR3 is built from 16 residues. The CDR3 bases are TGTGCCAGCAGTGAAACTCCTTCGCTAGCCAAAAACATTCAGTACTTC. The encoded protein is CASSETPSLAKNIQYF.

This clone turned up a few times. This rearrangement joins TRBV2 to TRBJ1-5; TRBD1 matches at 7 bases. V was clipped by 8 bases and J by 7 bases; unmatched bases: 8. Per germline, CDR1 SNHLY and CDR2 FYNNEI. The CDR3 runs 13 residues. The CDR3 DNA reads as TGTGCCAGCCTAATAAACAGGGGCCAGCCCCAGCATTTT. Its protein is CASLINRGQPQHF.

This chain joins TRBV7-9 and TRBJ2-2, with D uncertain. CDR1 is SEHNR, CDR2 FQNEAQ, per germline (reference sequence). V was trimmed by 5 bases and J by 5 bases, leaving 9 bases between them. CDR3 length: 13 amino acids. The CDR3 loop is CASSPPRTGELFF. The CDR3 nucleotides are TGTGCCAGCAGCCCCCCGCGGACCGGGGAGCTGTTTTTT.

The chain joins TRBV6-5 to TRBJ1-2, with a tentative D call TRBD1 (6 bases). Germline V CDR1 and CDR2: MNHEY, SVGAGI. V was pared by 2 bases and J by 8 bases, with 12 bases between. The CDR3 sequence is 13 residues long. The CDR3 region is CASSYPGALGYTF. In DNA, the CDR3 is TGTGCCAGCAGTTACCCGGGGGCGTTGGGCTACACCTTC.

The chain joins TRBV6-1 to TRBJ1-6; D remains unclear. The CDR3 has 16 amino acids. The V end was cut by 0 bases, the J end by 9 bases, with 15 bases between. Germline V lookup: CDR1 MNHNS, CDR2 SASEGT. Here the CDR3 reads CASSEARGRTGSPLHF. The CDR3 bases are TGTGCCAGCAGTGAAGCGCGTGGCAGGACTGGTTCACCCCTCCACTTT.

This clone has only one observation. The chain joins TRBV5-4 to TRBJ2-2; perhaps TRBD1 as D (5 bases). The CDR3 covers 16 residues. Looked up from germline, CDR1 is SGHNT and CDR2 is YYREEE (reference sequence). The V end lost 4 bases, the J end lost 4 bases, and 17 bases lay between the germline ends. The chain's CDR3 is CASSGQDSPVTGELFF. CDR3 bases: TGTGCCAGCAGCGGGCAAGACAGCCCGGTCACCGGGGAGCTGTTTTTT.

This chain links TRBV5-5 with TRBJ2-4; 7 nucleotides match TRBD2. J was trimmed by 5 bases and V by 5 bases; bases with no gene match: 10. The germline V gene encodes CDR1 SGHKS and CDR2 YYEKEE (reference sequence). The CDR3 runs 15 residues. CDR3 DNA: TGTGCCAGCAGTCGGGACTACTTGGGACAAAACATTCAGTACTTC. Translating it yields CASSRDYLGQNIQYF. The full variable domain, with the rest looked up from reference TRBV5-5 and TRBJ2-4, is DAGVTQSPTHLIKTRGQQVTLRCSPISGHKSVSWYQQVLGQGPQFIFQYYEKEERGRGNFPDRFSARQFPNYSSELNVNALLLGDSALYLCASSRDYLGQNIQYFGAGTRLSVL.

In this sample, this clone turned up once. This sequence joins TRBV5-8 and TRBJ2-1; D is undetermined. The ends were cut back, 3 bases at V and 4 bases at J, with 11 bases in the middle. CDR1 is SGHTS, CDR2 YDEGEE, per germline. CDR3 length: 14 amino acids. In nucleotides, the CDR3 is TGTGCCAGCAGCTCCGGTCCAATATACAATGAGCAGTTCTTC. It specifies CASSSGPIYNEQFF.

V gene TRBV28 combines with J gene TRBJ2-1, with TRBD2 identical over 12 bases. V gave up 7 bases and J gave up 4 bases; unmatched junction bases: 8. Germline values: CDR1 MDHEN, CDR2 SYDVKM. This CDR3 has 16 amino acids. CDR3 sequence (DNA): TGTGCCAGCAATCAACTAGCGGGGGGATCTTACAATGAGCAGTTCTTC. Its protein is CASNQLAGGSYNEQFF.

V usage is TRBV5-4 and J usage is TRBJ1-1; no reliable D call. Trimming took off 0 bases at V and 2 bases at J, with 8 bases between the two ends. CDR3 size: 14 residues. In germline, CDR1 is SGHNT, CDR2 YYREEE (reference sequence). The CDR3 reads CASSLAPRNTEAFF. The CDR3 region has the DNA TGTGCCAGCAGCTTGGCCCCTCGCAACACTGAAGCTTTCTTT.

The chain links TRBV2 to TRBJ2-1; 9 bases map to TRBD1. CDR1 is SNHLY and CDR2 is FYNNEI in the germline V gene. J lost 1 base, V lost 8 bases, and 15 bases had no gene match. The length of the CDR3 is 18 residues. The CDR3 bases are TGTGCCAGCCTCCCGGGACAGGGATCACTTTTTTCCTACAATGAGCAGTTCTTC. Its translation is CASLPGQGSLFSYNEQFF.

The V call is TRBV7-9, the J call TRBJ2-7; the D is unclear. Germline V gene data show CDR1 as SEHNR and CDR2 as FQNEAQ (reference sequence). The CDR3 is made up of 13 amino acids. V was trimmed by 5 bases and J by 0 bases, leaving 8 bases between them. CDR3 sequence reads: CASSPLDSYEQYF. Written as DNA, the CDR3 is TGTGCCAGCAGCCCCCTGGACTCCTACGAGCAGTACTTC.

The V and J genes are TRBV28 and TRBJ1-1; TRBD1 might be the D (5 bases). CDR3 length: 17 amino acids. Between the trimmed V and J ends, which lost 4 bases and 1 base, there was a span of 19 bases. Germline values: CDR1 MDHEN, CDR2 SYDVKM. The CDR3 sequence: CASSSPTFRGGNTEAFF. In DNA form, the CDR3 reads TGTGCCAGCAGTTCTCCAACTTTTCGGGGGGGGAACACTGAAGCTTTCTTT.

J is TRBJ2-1 and V is TRBV7-2; 14 bases are a match to TRBD2. Germline V lookup: CDR1 SGHTA, CDR2 FQGNSA. The CDR3 sequence is 18 residues long. The V and J ends lost 3 bases and 6 bases, in that order; junction bases with no gene match: 10. CDR3 bases: TGTGCCAGCAGCTTGGGTTACCCCGGGACTAGCGGGAGCAATGAGCAGTTCTTC. It specifies CASSLGYPGTSGSNEQFF.

This clone occurred a few times. This chain links TRBV30 with TRBJ1-5; D is possibly TRBD1 (6 bases). This CDR3 comprises 15 residues. Germline V CDR1 and CDR2: GTSNPN, SVGIG (reference sequence). V dropped 0 bases and J dropped 7 bases, with 16 bases sitting between them. CDR3 sequence (DNA): TGTGCCTGGAGTGTACAGGAACAGGGTGGACAGCCCCAGCATTTT. Amino acid sequence: CAWSVQEQGGQPQHF.

This chain joins TRBV7-9 and TRBJ1-1; the D gene is possibly TRBD1 (6 bases). This CDR3 spans 12 amino acids. The germline V gene encodes CDR1 SEHNR and CDR2 FQNEAQ (reference sequence). The CDR3 DNA sequence: TGTGCTCTTAGGGCAGGGGACCGGCAAGCTTTCTTT. It yields the protein CALRAGDRQAFF.

The genes are TRBV4-3 and TRBJ2-6; D perhaps matches TRBD1 (7 bases). V was trimmed by 4 bases and J by 0 bases, leaving 22 bases between them. Per germline, CDR1 LGHNA and CDR2 YSLEER. The CDR3 is 20 residues long. The CDR3 DNA sequence: TGCGCCAGCAGCCTCAGGGGGGAGACGGGGTTTGGCTCTGGGGCCAACGTCCTGACTTTC. The encoded protein is CASSLRGETGFGSGANVLTF.

The CDR3 loop is CATRLAGGLNNEQFF. As DNA, the CDR3 is TGTGCCACCCGACTAGCGGGAGGGCTGAACAATGAGCAGTTCTTC. The J gene is TRBJ2-1, the V gene TRBV10-3; 14 bases fit TRBD2. V lost 10 bases and J lost 5; bases outside the gene matches: 7. The length of the CDR3 is 15 residues. Germline V CDR1 and CDR2: ENHRY, SYGVKD.

The chain combines TRBV5-4 with TRBJ2-3, with 10 nucleotides matching TRBD2. Germline V lookup: CDR1 SGHNT, CDR2 YYREEE (reference sequence). The trim removed 4 bases at V and 4 bases at J, leaving 6 bases unmatched. The CDR3 covers 15 residues. The CDR3 sequence: CASSQAGGPPDTQYF. CDR3 nucleotides: TGTGCCAGCAGCCAAGCGGGGGGGCCGCCAGATACGCAGTATTTT.

The chain carries TRBV27 and TRBJ1-2; maybe TRBD1 (5 bases). Trimming removed 6 bases from V and 2 bases from J, with 16 bases in between. Germline V gene lookup returns CDR1 MNHEY and CDR2 SMNVEV (reference sequence). This CDR3 comprises 15 residues. CDR3 residues: CASSLSGQRNYGYTF. CDR3 in DNA: TGTGCCAGCAGCCTCTCAGGGCAGCGGAACTATGGCTACACCTTC.

This clone was seen just once. The rearrangement links TRBV28 to TRBJ1-2; no firm D call. This CDR3 has 12 amino acids. Germline loops: CDR1 MDHEN, CDR2 SYDVKM. V was shortened by 3 bases and J by 4 bases, with 6 bases between the two germline ends. The CDR3, as DNA: TGTGCCAGCAGTTTTACTAGCTATGGCTACACCTTC. It codes for CASSFTSYGYTF.

The chain links TRBV4-3 to TRBJ2-7; a weak D match, TRBD2 (6 bases). Per the germline V gene, CDR1 is LGHNA and CDR2 is YSLEER. The CDR3 loop spans 18 amino acids. V lost 0 bases, J lost 4 bases, and 22 bases lay in between. The CDR3 spells CASSQDLSRWEVRYEQYF. CDR3 DNA: TGCGCCAGCAGCCAAGATCTGAGTCGGTGGGAGGTCCGTTACGAGCAGTACTTC.

V and J are TRBV14 and TRBJ1-3; no clear D. The V end lost 4 bases, the J end lost 0 bases, and 13 bases lay between the germline ends. Germline V gene lookup returns CDR1 SGHDN and CDR2 FVKESK. The CDR3 runs to 16 residues. DNA for the CDR3: TGTGCCAGCAGCCCCCGGACGTCCCTCTCTGGAAACACCATATATTTT. Its protein is CASSPRTSLSGNTIYF. The full variable domain, rest sourced from reference TRBV14 and TRBJ1-3, is EAGVTQFPSHSVIEKGQTVTLRCDPISGHDNLYWYRRVMGKEIKFLLHFVKESKQDESGMPNNRFLAERTGGTYSTLKVQPAELEDSGVYFCASSPRTSLSGNTIYFGEGSWLTVV.